The 14 T cell receptor beta chains listed next were all sequenced from one sample in a study of shared clonotypes between healthy human individuals. Sequencing was performed with immunoSEQ multiplex PCR; in TCRdb, only in-frame clones are kept and a portion is missing. Here the sample spans roughly 490,000 clones, 75% to 85% being singletons. Sequenced input: PBMCs. All receptors come from a woman aged 40 to 50 in good health. Some clones in this sample may be carry-over from other donors' samples.

Of note for this clone: A read error may be the cause here, since a much bigger clone is one base away. The V and J genes are TRBV9 and TRBJ2-2; D gene ambiguous. The CDR3 runs 12 residues. CDR1 is SGDLS and CDR2 is YYNGEE in the germline V gene. V was pared by 2 bases and J by 2 bases, with 1 base between. CDR3 in amino acids: CASSVNTGELFF. CDR3 sequence (DNA): TGTGCCAGCAGCGTTAACACCGGGGAGCTGTTTTTT.

This clone occurred once. The chain recombines TRBV15 with TRBJ2-5; possibly TRBD1 for D (6 bases). Trimming cost V 0 bases and J 11 bases, with 13 bases left between them. CDR3 length: 13 amino acids. Germline V gene sequence: CDR1 LNHNV, CDR2 YYDKDF (reference sequence). CDR3 nucleotides: TGTGCCACCAGCAGAGATAGGGGGATGGAGCAGTACTTC. The encoded protein is CATSRDRGMEQYF.

This clone showed up just a few times. The rearrangement uses TRBV18 and TRBJ2-1, with D possibly matching TRBD1 (5 bases). Trimming removed 2 bases at V and 8 bases at J, with 13 bases between. Germline CDR1 and CDR2: KGHSH and LQKENI. This CDR3 is built from 14 residues. CDR3 coding DNA: TGTGCCAGCTCACCATTCAGGGTTGAAGATGAGCAGTTCTTC. It encodes CASSPFRVEDEQFF.

CDR3 nucleotide sequence: TGTGCCAGCAGCAGCTTAGGGGGCCGGGAGCAGTTCTTC. Encoded protein: CASSSLGGREQFF. V usage is TRBV5-4 and J usage is TRBJ2-1; 7 nucleotides agree with TRBD1. CDR3 size: 13 residues. Germline-derived CDR1 and CDR2 are SGHNT and YYREEE (reference sequence). The ends lost 4 bases at V and 10 bases at J; junction bases unmatched: 8.

This clone was detected only a few times. CDR3 region: CASSKGDRVGETQYF. DNA for the CDR3: TGTGCCAGCAGCAAAGGGGACAGGGTAGGAGAGACCCAGTACTTC. This chain joins TRBV21-1 and TRBJ2-5; TRBD1 is the table's D call and was not checked against the DNA. TRBV21-1 is shown as a pseudogene. This CDR3 is built from 15 residues.

V usage is TRBV27 and J usage is TRBJ2-7; 11 positions agree with TRBD2. V shed 5 bases and J 3 bases; nucleotides not matched to a gene: 3. The CDR3 length is 14 residues. Germline V CDR1 and CDR2: MNHEY, SMNVEV (reference sequence). The CDR3 coding sequence is TGTGCCAGCAGTCCCGGGACTAGCGGCTACGAGCAGTACTTC. Amino acid sequence: CASSPGTSGYEQYF.

In this sample, this clone turned up a few times. The gene calls are TRBV7-9 and TRBJ1-1; a possible D gene is TRBD1 (5 bases). CDR3 length equals 15 residues. The germline V and J ends were trimmed by 2 bases and 0 bases, with 10 bases remaining between them. CDR1 and CDR2 (germline): SEHNR, FQNEAQ (reference sequence). Here the CDR3 reads CASSLYGDLNTEAFF. The CDR3 bases are TGTGCCAGCAGCTTATACGGGGACCTGAACACTGAAGCTTTCTTT.

This chain joins TRBV7-9 and TRBJ1-2, with a weak D call TRBD1 (6 bases). This CDR3 has 12 amino acids. The germline V gene has CDR1 SEHNR and CDR2 FQNEAQ (reference sequence). The V and J ends lost 10 bases and 4 bases respectively, with 13 bases between them. CDR3 residues: CATTTGGYGYTF. In DNA, the CDR3 is TGTGCCACCACGACAGGCGGCTATGGCTACACCTTC.

This clone was detected once. A far larger clone is one nucleotide away, so this likely arose from a read error. The V gene is TRBV30, the J gene TRBJ1-4; D remains unclear. The CDR3 runs to 13 residues. The germline V and J ends were trimmed by 0 bases and 8 bases, with 10 bases remaining between them. Germline V gives CDR1 GTSNPN, CDR2 SVGIG (reference sequence). The chain's CDR3 is CAWSVNGNEKLFF. The CDR3 bases are TGTGCCTGGAGTGTAAACGGCAACGAAAAACTGTTTTTT.

This chain links TRBV27 with TRBJ2-7; TRBD1 matches at 11 bases. J was trimmed by 2 bases and V by 4 bases; bases with no gene match: 7. Per germline, CDR1 MNHEY and CDR2 SMNVEV (reference sequence). The CDR3 has 16 residues. DNA for the CDR3: TGTGCCAGCAGTTCCCCCGGGACAGGGGGACCCTACGAGCAGTACTTC. Protein: CASSSPGTGGPYEQYF.

The V call is TRBV7-3, the J call TRBJ2-1; perhaps D is TRBD1 or TRBD2 (5 bases each). Trimming shortened V by 4 bases and J by 8 bases, and 18 bases separated the two germline ends. The germline V gene has CDR1 SGHTA and CDR2 FQGTGA. CDR3 length equals 15 residues. DNA for the CDR3: TGTGCCAGCAGCTCTACGGGGCCGCTGAGCGATGAGCAGTTCTTC. Translating gives CASSSTGPLSDEQFF.

On this clone: This specimen includes other DNA sequences encoding the same CDR3. V usage is TRBV7-2 and J usage is TRBJ1-3; D is uncertain. Trimming shortened V by 1 base and J by 0 bases, and 7 bases separated the two germline ends. Per the germline V gene, CDR1 is SGHTA and CDR2 is FQGNSA. The CDR3 extends over 15 amino acids. CDR3 protein: CASSLDGSSGNTIYF. The CDR3 DNA reads as TGTGCCAGCAGCTTAGACGGAAGCTCTGGAAACACCATATATTTT.

This clone turned up a few times. The chain combines TRBV29-1 with TRBJ2-1; tentative D call: TRBD2 (6 bases). The V and J ends lost 4 bases and 4 bases respectively, with 14 bases between them. The CDR3 runs 14 residues. CDR1 and CDR2 (germline): SQVTM, ANQGSEA. The CDR3 is CSVGPSGGYNEQFF. The CDR3 DNA reads as TGCAGCGTTGGCCCCAGCGGAGGGTACAATGAGCAGTTCTTC.

This chain uses TRBV9 with TRBJ2-3; D might be TRBD2 (6 bases). The CDR3 spans 19 residues. Germline CDR1 reads SGDLS; CDR2 reads YYNGEE. V was pared by 0 bases and J by 3 bases, with 23 bases between. Written as DNA, the CDR3 is TGTGCCAGCAGCGTAGTCGGAGCGGGCCTTAGGCCAGCAACAGATACGCAGTATTTT. Translating it yields CASSVVGAGLRPATDTQYF.